Below, 23 T cell receptor beta chains from the same sample are listed, as sequenced in a study of human T cells and chemical hapten exposure. TCRdb processed the RACE reads anew with MiXCR; each CDR3 protein has one entry. Of around 99,000 distinct CDR3 sequences in the sample, around 12% were seen once. Time point specified: patch test 1, 2 weeks after DPC sensitization. Treatment meaning: therapeutic diphenylcyclopropenone sensitization with weekly scalp DPC. The source was whole blood, collected in connection with sensitization to the hapten diphenylcyclopropenone (DPC). The receptors were gathered from a woman in her forties with alopecia areata. Some clones in this sample may be carry-over from other donors' samples.

This clonotype was observed a few times. The chain links TRBV6-2 or TRBV6-3 to TRBJ1-5; a possible D gene is TRBD1 (5 bases). V was trimmed by 4 bases and J by 1 base, leaving 8 bases between them. The CDR3 consists of 14 residues. In germline, CDR1 is MNHEY, CDR2 SVGEGT. CDR3 in DNA: TGTGCCAGCAGTTCGGGACGGAGCAATCAGCCCCAGCATTTT. Its translation: CASSSGRSNQPQHF.

This clonotype was found a few times. This chain uses TRBV18 with TRBJ2-3, with TRBD2 as a possible D gene (5 bases). CDR3 size: 15 residues. Trimming removed 3 bases at V and 4 bases at J, with 14 bases between. The germline gives CDR1 KGHSH, CDR2 LQKENI. As DNA, the CDR3 is TGTGCCAGCTCACCTAATTTCGGGGTGGCAGATACGCAGTATTTT. This translates into CASSPNFGVADTQYF.

This clonotype occurred a few times. The J gene is TRBJ2-7, the V gene TRBV5-6; TRBD1 agrees at 7 bases. J was trimmed by 3 bases and V by 3 bases; bases with no gene match: 9. Germline assignment: CDR1 SGHDT and CDR2 YYEEEE. The CDR3 runs to 15 residues. CDR3 coding DNA: TGTGCCAGCAGCTCGTACGGGACAGTCCTCTACGAGCAGTACTTC. Residues: CASSSYGTVLYEQYF.

CDR3 bases: TGTGCCAGCAGTCTCGTAGCGGGGGATGGGACCCAGTACTTC. It yields the protein CASSLVAGDGTQYF. The gene calls are TRBV28 and TRBJ2-5; 9 bases match TRBD2. The CDR3 runs to 14 residues. CDR1 is MDHEN and CDR2 is SYDVKM in the germline V gene. The V and J ends lost 5 bases and 7 bases, in that order; junction bases with no gene match: 8.

This clonotype was observed a handful of times. The chain joins TRBV4-3 to TRBJ2-1; 10 nucleotides line up with TRBD1. J was trimmed by 3 bases and V by 4 bases; bases with no gene match: 3. The CDR3 runs to 15 residues. CDR1 LGHNA and CDR2 YSLEER come from the germline V gene. CDR3 loop: CASSRGQGSYNEQFF. DNA for the CDR3: TGCGCCAGCAGCCGGGGACAGGGGAGCTACAATGAGCAGTTCTTC.

This clonotype was found a few times. V and J are TRBV19 and TRBJ2-1; 8 bases are shared with TRBD2. Germline V CDR1 and CDR2: LNHDA, SQIVND (reference sequence). The V and J ends lost 3 bases and 4 bases, in that order; junction bases with no gene match: 11. This CDR3 has 17 amino acids. CDR3 region: CASSMITVAGLYNEQFF. CDR3 nucleotide sequence: TGTGCCAGTAGTATGATCACCGTAGCGGGGCTTTACAATGAGCAGTTCTTC.

This clonotype has more than one count but fewer than ten. The chain has TRBV20-1 and TRBJ2-1; the D gene is possibly TRBD2 (6 bases). The CDR3 totals 15 residues. V lost 0 bases and J 4 bases, leaving 13 bases between the germline ends. Germline CDR1 and CDR2: DFQATT and SNEGSKA (reference sequence). CDR3 DNA sequence: TGCAGTGCTAGAGATTGGCGGGACTCGTACAATGAGCAGTTCTTC. Amino acid sequence: CSARDWRDSYNEQFF.

This clonotype was detected a few times. The chain links TRBV18 to TRBJ1-4; D is unresolved. Trimming left V 0 bases short and J 1 base short, with 6 bases between. The CDR3 has 15 amino acids. Germline CDR1 reads KGHSH; CDR2 reads LQKENI. CDR3 amino acids: CASSPPGKTNEKLFF. DNA of the CDR3: TGTGCCAGCTCACCACCAGGAAAAACTAATGAAAAACTGTTTTTT. The full variable domain, completed using reference TRBV18 and TRBJ1-4, is NAGVMQNPRHLVRRRGQEARLRCSPMKGHSHVYWYRQLPEEGLKFMVYLQKENIIDESGMPKERFSAEFPKEGPSILRIQQVVRGDSAAYFCASSPPGKTNEKLFFGSGTQLSVL.

This clonotype turned up a few times. The chain carries TRBV7-3 and TRBJ2-3; no clear D gene. The germline V and J ends were trimmed by 4 bases and 2 bases, with 7 bases remaining between them. CDR3 length: 13 residues. Germline values: CDR1 SGHTA, CDR2 FQGTGA. The chain's CDR3 is CASSSTLTDTQYF. The CDR3 DNA is TGTGCCAGCAGCTCTACACTCACAGATACGCAGTATTTT.

This clonotype has more than one count but fewer than ten. The chain employs TRBV6-2 or TRBV6-3 and TRBJ2-7; TRBD1 matches 9 bases. The germline V gene encodes CDR1 MNHEY and CDR2 SVGEGT. This CDR3 contains 11 residues. The CDR3 bases are TGTGTCACGGGACAGGGCGGCGAGCAGTACTTC. It is translated as CVTGQGGEQYF.

This clonotype was observed a few times. The chain uses TRBV6-5 and TRBJ1-3; perhaps TRBD1 as D (5 bases). V was shortened by 2 bases and J by 2 bases, with 10 bases between the two germline ends. This CDR3 has 15 amino acids. Germline values: CDR1 MNHEY, CDR2 SVGAGI. CDR3 amino acids: CASSYGGVAGNTIYF. The CDR3 nucleotides are TGTGCCAGCAGTTACGGGGGGGTGGCTGGAAACACCATATATTTT.

Comment on this clonotype: A much larger clone sits a single nucleotide away, making a read error possible. The chain has TRBV28 and TRBJ1-2, with D unclear. Trimming pared 6 bases from V and 5 bases from J, leaving 10 bases between. This CDR3 is built from 12 residues. Germline V gene lookup returns CDR1 MDHEN and CDR2 SYDVKM. CDR3 residues: CASSHPVYGYTF. The CDR3 DNA reads as TGTGCCAGCAGCCATCCTGTGTATGGCTACACCTTC.

This clonotype has a handful of counts. The genes are TRBV5-1 and TRBJ2-1; 12 positions match TRBD2. With 5 bases clipped from V and 8 bases from J, the junction kept 5 bases outside the gene matches. The germline V gene has CDR1 SGHRS and CDR2 YFSETQ. The CDR3 is made up of 14 amino acids. CDR3 nucleotides: TGCGCCAGCAGTCCTAGCGGGAGGGTCTATGAGCAGTTCTTC. This codes for CASSPSGRVYEQFF.

This clonotype was observed many times. This sequence joins TRBV7-9 and TRBJ2-7, with TRBD1 matching 10 bases. The V gene end was trimmed by 0 bases and the J gene end by 3 bases; junction bases not matched to a gene: 5. The CDR3 is 16 residues long. In germline, CDR1 is SEHNR, CDR2 FQNEAQ (reference sequence). The CDR3 loop reads CASSLAQGQGIYEQYF. The CDR3 DNA is TGTGCCAGCAGCTTAGCGCAGGGACAGGGGATCTACGAGCAGTACTTC.

The genes are TRBV6-2 or TRBV6-3 and TRBJ2-1, with 8 bases aligning to TRBD1. The germline V gene encodes CDR1 MNHEY and CDR2 SVGEGT. The CDR3 runs to 16 residues. The trim removed 2 bases at V and 2 bases at J, leaving 5 bases unmatched. CDR3 DNA: TGTGCCAGCAGTTACGTCAGGGGGCGGACCTACAATGAGCAGTTCTTC. Protein: CASSYVRGRTYNEQFF.

This clonotype showed up just a few times. The chain employs TRBV12-3 or TRBV12-4 and TRBJ2-7, with 7 nucleotides matching TRBD1. The CDR3 runs to 13 residues. With 5 bases clipped from V and 2 bases from J, the junction kept 3 bases outside the gene matches. The chain's CDR3 is CASSQDRPYEQYF. CDR3 nucleotide sequence: TGTGCCAGCAGTCAGGACAGGCCCTACGAGCAGTACTTC.

The chain combines TRBV12-3 or TRBV12-4 with TRBJ1-4; D possibly corresponds to TRBD1 (5 bases). V lost 5 bases and J 8 bases, leaving 18 bases between the germline ends. The CDR3 is 15 residues long. The CDR3: CASSTGQAYTEKLFF. CDR3 bases: TGTGCCAGCAGTACCGGACAAGCTTACACGGAAAAACTGTTTTTT.

This clonotype was seen a few times. V and J are TRBV24-1 and TRBJ2-3; TRBD2 matches 14 bases. This CDR3 region has 17 residues. The junction had 5 bases not matched to a gene; V was cut back by 5 bases and J by 2 bases. From germline, CDR1 is KGHDR and CDR2 SFDVKD. The chain's CDR3 is CATSARTSGRLTDTQYF. CDR3 DNA sequence: TGTGCCACCAGTGCCCGGACTAGCGGGAGGCTCACAGATACGCAGTATTTT.

The CDR3 here is CSASSAGATNEKLFF. The CDR3 nucleotides are TGCAGTGCTAGTTCCGCAGGGGCAACTAATGAAAAACTGTTTTTT. J is TRBJ1-4 and V is TRBV20-1; D possibly corresponds to TRBD1 (6 bases). This CDR3 is built from 15 residues. With 3 bases removed from V and 0 bases from J, the gap between germline ends came to 11 bases. The germline V gene encodes CDR1 DFQATT and CDR2 SNEGSKA (reference sequence).

The gene calls are TRBV4-1 and TRBJ2-4, with D possibly matching TRBD2 (6 bases). V lost 1 base and J 0 bases, leaving 10 bases between the germline ends. This CDR3 comprises 16 residues. Germline CDR1 and CDR2: MGHRA and YSYEKL. The CDR3: CASSQGGGVAKNIQYF. CDR3 nucleotide sequence: TGCGCCAGCAGCCAAGGCGGCGGGGTAGCCAAAAACATTCAGTACTTC.

V usage is TRBV7-9 and J usage is TRBJ1-4; D perhaps matches TRBD1 (5 bases). The length of the CDR3 is 14 residues. Germline-derived CDR1 and CDR2 are SEHNR and FQNEAQ (reference sequence). Trimming took off 6 bases at V and 6 bases at J, with 14 bases between the two ends. The CDR3 DNA reads as TGTGCCAGCAGGTCGGGGCAGGGAGATGAAAAACTGTTTTTT. Its protein is CASRSGQGDEKLFF.

A few counts support this clonotype. The V gene is TRBV29-1, the J gene TRBJ2-3; D remains unclear. The germline V gene encodes CDR1 SQVTM and CDR2 ANQGSEA. The CDR3 is made up of 11 amino acids. V was cut by 5 bases and J by 5 bases, with 8 bases left in between. Here the CDR3 reads CSVLFGDTQYF. The CDR3 DNA reads as TGCAGCGTTCTATTTGGAGATACGCAGTATTTT.

This clonotype was observed a few times. V usage is TRBV2 and J usage is TRBJ1-3; weak D call: TRBD1 (5 bases). Germline V CDR1 and CDR2: SNHLY, FYNNEI. V gave up 5 bases and J gave up 0 bases, with 8 bases separating them. This CDR3 contains 14 residues. The CDR3 DNA sequence: TGTGCCAGCAGTCCCGGGGGCTCTGGAAACACCATATATTTT. The encoded protein is CASSPGGSGNTIYF.